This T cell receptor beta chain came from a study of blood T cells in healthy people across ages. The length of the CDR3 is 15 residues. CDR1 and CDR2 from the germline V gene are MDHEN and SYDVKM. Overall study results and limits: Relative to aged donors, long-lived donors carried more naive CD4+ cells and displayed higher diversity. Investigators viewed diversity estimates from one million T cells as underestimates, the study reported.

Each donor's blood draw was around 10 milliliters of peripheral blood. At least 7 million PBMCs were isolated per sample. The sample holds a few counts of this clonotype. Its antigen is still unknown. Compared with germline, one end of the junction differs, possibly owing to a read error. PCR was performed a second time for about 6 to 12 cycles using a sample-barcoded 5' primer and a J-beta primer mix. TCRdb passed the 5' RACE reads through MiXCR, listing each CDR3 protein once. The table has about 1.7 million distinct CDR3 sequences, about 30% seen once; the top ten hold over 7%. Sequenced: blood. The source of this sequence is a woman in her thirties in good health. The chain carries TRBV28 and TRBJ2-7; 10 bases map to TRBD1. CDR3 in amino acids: CAISLGTGDSYEQYF. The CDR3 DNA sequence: TGTGCCATCAGTTTAGGGACAGGGGACTCCTACGAGCAGTACTTC.